This TCR beta chain was sequenced during a study of CD8 T cells in Susac syndrome. The CDR3 sequence is 17 residues long. Germline V gene lookup returns CDR1 KGHSH and CDR2 LQKENI. Concerning this clonotype itself: Relative to the germline gene, one junction end is altered; a read error may explain this.

A quantity of about 0.5 to 1 ug RNA underwent reverse transcription using random hexamers. TCRdb re-derived calls from the immunoSEQ multiplex PCR reads in MiXCR, one entry per CDR3 protein. The sample contains about 52,000 distinct CDR3 sequences, 93% of which appear only once. This TCR was sampled from a human donor with multiple sclerosis. The sequenced sample was CD8+ T cells from PBMCs. V usage is TRBV18 and J usage is TRBJ2-6; 7 nucleotides match TRBD1. CDR3 amino acids: CASSPRETGSGANVLIF. Here the CDR3 DNA reads TGTGCCAGCTCACCGAGGGAGACAGGGTCCGGGGCCAACGTCCTGATTTTC.